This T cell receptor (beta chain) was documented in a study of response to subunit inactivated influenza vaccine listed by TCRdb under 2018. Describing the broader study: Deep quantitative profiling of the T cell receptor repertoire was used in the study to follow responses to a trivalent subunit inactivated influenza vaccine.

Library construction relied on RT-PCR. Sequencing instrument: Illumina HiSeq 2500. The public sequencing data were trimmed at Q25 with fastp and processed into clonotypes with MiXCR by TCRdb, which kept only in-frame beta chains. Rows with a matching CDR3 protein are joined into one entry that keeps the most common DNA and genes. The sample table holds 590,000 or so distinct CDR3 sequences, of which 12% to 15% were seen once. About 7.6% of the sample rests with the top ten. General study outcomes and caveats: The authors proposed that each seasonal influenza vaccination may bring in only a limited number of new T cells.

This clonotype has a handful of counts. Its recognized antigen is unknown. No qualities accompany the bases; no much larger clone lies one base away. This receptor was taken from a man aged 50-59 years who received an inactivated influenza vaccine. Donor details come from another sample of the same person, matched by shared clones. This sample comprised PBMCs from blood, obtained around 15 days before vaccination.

The CDR3 region reads CASSSLFRGDIQYF. The nucleotide sequence is TGTGCCAGCAGCTCCCTTTTCAGGGGCGACATTCAGTACTTC. Recombination connected TRBV7-8 to TRBJ2-4; tentative D gene TRBD1, with 6 bases matching. The CDR3 runs 14 residues from the cysteine to the phenylalanine. Kept here is only the CDR3 DNA, which spans 42 bases and is read in frame from base 1. The V end loses 4 bases and the J end loses 8 bases, and a stretch of 15 bases separates them. CDR1 SGHVS and CDR2 FQNEAQ are derived from the germline V gene.